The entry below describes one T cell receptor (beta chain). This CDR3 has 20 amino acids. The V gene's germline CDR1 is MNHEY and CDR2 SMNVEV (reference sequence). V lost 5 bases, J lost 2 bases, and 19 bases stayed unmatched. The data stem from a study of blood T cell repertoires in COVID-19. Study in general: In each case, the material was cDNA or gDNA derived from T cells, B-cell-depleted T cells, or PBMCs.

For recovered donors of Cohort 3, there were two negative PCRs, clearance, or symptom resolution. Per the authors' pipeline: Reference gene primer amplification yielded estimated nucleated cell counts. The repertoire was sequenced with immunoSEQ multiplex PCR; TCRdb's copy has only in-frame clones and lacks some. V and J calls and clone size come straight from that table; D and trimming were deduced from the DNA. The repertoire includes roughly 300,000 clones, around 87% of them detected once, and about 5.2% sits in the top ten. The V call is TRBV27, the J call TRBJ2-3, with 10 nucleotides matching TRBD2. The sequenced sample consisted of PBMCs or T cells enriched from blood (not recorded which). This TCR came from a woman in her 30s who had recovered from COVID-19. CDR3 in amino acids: CASSIRGLARFSSYTDTQYF. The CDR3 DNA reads TGTGCCAGCAGTATAAGGGGACTAGCGAGATTCTCTTCTTACACAGATACGCAGTATTTT.